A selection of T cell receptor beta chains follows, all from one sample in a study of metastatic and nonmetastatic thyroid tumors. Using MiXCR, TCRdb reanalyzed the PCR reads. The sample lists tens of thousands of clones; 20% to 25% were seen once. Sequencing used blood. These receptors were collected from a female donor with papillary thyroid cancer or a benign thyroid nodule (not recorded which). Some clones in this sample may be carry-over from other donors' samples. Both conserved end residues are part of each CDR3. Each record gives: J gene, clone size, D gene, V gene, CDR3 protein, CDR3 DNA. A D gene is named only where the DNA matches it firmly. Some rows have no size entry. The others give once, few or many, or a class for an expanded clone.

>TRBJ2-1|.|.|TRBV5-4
CASSLPTGQYYNEQFF
TGTGCCAGCAGCTTGCCCACCGGGCAATACTACAATGAGCAGTTCTTC
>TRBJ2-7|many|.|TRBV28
CASVKNPYEQYF
TGTGCCAGCGTAAAAAACCCCTACGAGCAGTACTTC
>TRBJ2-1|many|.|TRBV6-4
CANCELGPNEQFF
TGTGCCAACTGTGAACTAGGGCCCAATGAGCAGTTCTTC
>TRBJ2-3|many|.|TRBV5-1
CASSLAGYSPQYF
TGCGCCAGCAGCTTGGCCGGCTACAGCCCGCAGTATTTT
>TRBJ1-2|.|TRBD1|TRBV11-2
CASSLGGTGNYGYTF
TGTGCCAGCAGCTTAGGGGGGACAGGGAACTATGGCTACACCTTC
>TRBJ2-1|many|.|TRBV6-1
CASSEIGSGQFF
TGTGCCAGCAGTGAAATTGGGTCAGGGCAGTTCTTC
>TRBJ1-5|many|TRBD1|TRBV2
CASSEARATGNNQPQHF
TGTGCCAGCAGTGAAGCGCGGGCGACAGGGAATAATCAGCCCCAGCATTTT
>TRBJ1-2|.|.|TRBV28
CASSLGREINGYTF
TGTGCCAGCAGTTTAGGCAGGGAAATCAATGGCTACACCTTC
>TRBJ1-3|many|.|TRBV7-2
CASSLSWISGNTIYF
TGTGCCAGCAGCTTATCTTGGATCTCTGGAAACACCATATATTTT
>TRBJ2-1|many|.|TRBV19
CASHGELVYGEQFF
TGTGCCAGTCACGGTGAGTTGGTGTACGGTGAGCAGTTCTTC
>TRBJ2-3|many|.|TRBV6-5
CASRSSYFMVSTDTQYF
TGTGCCAGCCGATCCTCGTACTTCATGGTATCCACAGATACGCAGTATTTT
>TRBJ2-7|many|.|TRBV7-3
CASSLGNSYEQYF
TGTGCCAGCAGCTTAGGGAACTCCTACGAGCAGTACTTC
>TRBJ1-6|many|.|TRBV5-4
CASSLVGKAPLHF
TGTGCCAGCAGCCTGGTCGGCAAAGCACCCCTCCACTTT
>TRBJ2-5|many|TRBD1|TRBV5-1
CASATGVGETQYF
TGCGCCAGCGCCACAGGGGTCGGTGAGACCCAGTACTTC
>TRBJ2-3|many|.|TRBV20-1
CSASWRMVTDTQYF
TGCAGTGCTAGTTGGAGGATGGTCACAGATACGCAGTATTTT
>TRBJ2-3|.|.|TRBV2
CAGSDGTRGNTQYF
TGTGCCGGCAGTGATGGGACGAGAGGGAATACGCAGTATTTT
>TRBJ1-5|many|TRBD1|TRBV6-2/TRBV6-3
CASSPLRTGAFNQPQHF
TGTGCCAGCAGTCCACTAAGGACAGGGGCGTTCAATCAGCCCCAGCATTTT
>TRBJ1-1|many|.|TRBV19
CASSIGRGGLNTEAFF
TGTGCCAGTAGTATAGGTCGGGGGGGACTGAACACTGAAGCTTTCTTT
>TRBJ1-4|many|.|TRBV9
CASSVGGATNEKLFF
TGTGCCAGCAGCGTAGGGGGAGCAACTAATGAAAAACTGTTTTTT